The entry below gives a single T cell receptor beta chain sequence along with its context. The sample originates from a study of technical replicates of blood from a handful of donors. The CDR3 runs 15 residues. V gave up 4 bases and J gave up 6 bases; unmatched junction bases: 5. CDR1 is SGDLS, CDR2 YYNGEE, per germline. Assay: immunoSEQ multiplex PCR; the TCRdb copy retains only in-frame clones and omits some. The table shows 10,000 or so clones, with roughly 93% occurring only once. The sample taken for sequencing was PBMCs. This TCR came from a human donor in good health. The J gene is TRBJ2-1, the V gene TRBV9; TRBD2 matches 12 bases. CDR3 loop: CASSQGLAGSNEQFF. The CDR3 region has the DNA TGTGCCAGCAGCCAAGGACTAGCGGGGTCCAATGAGCAGTTCTTC. Together with reference TRBV9 and TRBJ2-1, the CDR3 gives the full variable domain: DSGVTQTPKHLITATGQRVTLRCSPRSGDLSVYWYQQSLDQGLQFLIQYYNGEERAKGNILERFSAQQFPDLHSELNLSSLELGDSALYFCASSQGLAGSNEQFFGPGTRLTVL.